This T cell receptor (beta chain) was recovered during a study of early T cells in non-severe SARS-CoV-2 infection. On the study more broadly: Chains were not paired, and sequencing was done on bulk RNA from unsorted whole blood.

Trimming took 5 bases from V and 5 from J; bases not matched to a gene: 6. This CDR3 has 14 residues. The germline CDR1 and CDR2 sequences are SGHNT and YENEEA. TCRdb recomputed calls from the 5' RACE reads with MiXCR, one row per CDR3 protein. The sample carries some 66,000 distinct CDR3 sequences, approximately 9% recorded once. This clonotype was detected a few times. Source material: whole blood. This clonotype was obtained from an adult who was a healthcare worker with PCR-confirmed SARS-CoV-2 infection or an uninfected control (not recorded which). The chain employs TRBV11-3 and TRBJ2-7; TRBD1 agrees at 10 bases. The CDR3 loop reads CASSPGTGVDEQYF. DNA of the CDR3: TGTGCCAGCAGCCCAGGGACAGGGGTTGACGAGCAGTACTTC.